Sequencing of this T cell receptor (beta chain) was carried out in a study of human T cells and chemical hapten exposure. Across the whole study: The study traced per-sample TCR yield variation mainly to small differences in pooled library volumes.

Study-wide results and limits: Sensitizing with DPC caused no change in TCRs above 1 in 1000 frequency.

Time point described: healthy volunteer bleed at 2 weeks. Extraction yielded total RNA from whole blood (unfractionated). Within the library, unique molecular identifiers were attached to each individual cDNA molecule. TCRdb independently ran MiXCR on the RACE reads; one entry per CDR3 protein. The data contain about 130,000 distinct CDR3 sequences, approximately 9.5% of them singletons. This CDR3 contains 18 residues. Germline CDR1 and CDR2: MNHNS and SASEGT. The V end lost 2 bases, the J end lost 6 bases, and 25 bases lay between the germline ends. This clonotype came up a few times. As yet, its antigen is unknown.

Specimen: whole blood. The origin of this receptor is a male donor in good health. Some clones in this sample may be carry-over from other donors' samples. The gene calls are TRBV6-1 and TRBJ1-1, with D possibly being TRBD1 (5 bases). Here the CDR3 reads CASSELPGTTRLSSEAFF. As DNA, the CDR3 is TGTGCCAGCAGTGAACTGCCCGGGACGACCAGGTTATCATCTGAAGCTTTCTTT.